The entry that follows covers one T cell receptor (beta chain) sequence. The data were obtained in a study of CD8 T cells in Susac syndrome. Whole-study context: The sequenced Susac syndrome patients included about six who had clinically active disease and roughly eight who were in remission.

V lost 1 base, J lost 10 bases, and 3 bases stayed unmatched. The CDR3 runs to 12 residues. The V gene's germline CDR1 is GTSNPN and CDR2 SVGIG (reference sequence). With random hexamers, reverse transcription was performed on about 0.5 to 1 ug of RNA. Amplification of the TCR beta CDR3 was carried out by immunoSEQ multiplex PCR, which spanned a total of 54 Vbeta and 13 Jbeta segments. TCRdb fed the immunoSEQ multiplex PCR reads into MiXCR, producing one record per CDR3 protein. The sample lists 100,000 to 150,000 distinct CDR3 sequences, 90% to 95% occurring once. Sequencing of TCR beta, carried out with a high-throughput approach, was applied to CD8+ and CD4+ T cells from the blood. Negative isolation yielded CD4+ and CD8+ T cells, and FACS enriched TEMRA cells.

This chain links TRBV30 with TRBJ2-4; 8 bases are a match to TRBD1. The specimen sequenced was CD8+ T cells from PBMCs. This TCR came from a human donor with Susac syndrome. CDR3 loop: CAWSADRGIQYF. CDR3 nucleotide sequence: TGTGCCTGGAGTGCAGACAGGGGAATTCAGTACTTC.